This T cell receptor beta chain emerged from a study of a mutant IDH1 vaccine in newly diagnosed glioma. Looking at the study overall: Of the patients given treatment, about 62% were male and 37.5% were female, and a mean age of around 41 years was recorded. Antecedent treatment encompassed radiotherapy, temozolomide, or their combination; the majority received both.

Indicated time point: baseline, week 1 (first vaccination visit). The treatment is: pre-vaccination baseline after standard-of-care therapy. Using immunoSEQ multiplex PCR, the repertoire was profiled, and TCRdb retains in-frame clones only, with some absent. The sample has 95,000 to 100,000 clones, 85% to 90% seen once. The CDR3 contains 14 residues. V was shortened by 7 bases and J by 4 bases, with 16 bases between the two germline ends. Germline values: CDR1 MNHNY, CDR2 SVGAGI (reference sequence). The specimen comprised PBMCs, sampled from a glioma patient treated with radiotherapy, temozolomide or both. The TCR sequence derives from a woman aged 45-59 years with glioma. The chain links TRBV6-6 to TRBJ1-2, with D hard to call. CDR3 nucleotides: TGTGCCAGCACCCCCAGACAAGACTCCTATGGCTACACCTTC. Translated: CASTPRQDSYGYTF.